The text below deals with one T cell receptor beta chain. Its target is unknown. A roughly 120-subject validation cohort, separate from the approximately 720-subject first cohort, supplied the donors. This specimen comes from a study of cytomegalovirus exposure and HLA in healthy donors. Overall study: The platform used for the 95 to 150 validation repertoires matched that of the roughly 630 first-cohort repertoires, a later analysis reported.

Sequencing used immunoSEQ multiplex PCR; TCRdb keeps in-frame clones, though not all of them. The sample shows over 200,000 clones, 87% of them seen only once. Study results and limitations: The classifier reportedly diagnosed cytomegalovirus status with high sensitivity and specificity. A few of the chains that were CMV-associated were confirmed in vitro to be specific for CMV antigens.

This sequence originates from a woman aged 18-29 years in good health and CMV-seropositive. Sequencing input: PBMCs.

The CDR3 protein is CASSWGTGADGYTF. CDR3 in DNA: TGTGCCAGCAGCTGGGGAACAGGGGCGGATGGCTACACCTTC. The chain has TRBV5-6 and TRBJ1-2; TRBD1 aligns across 7 bases. This CDR3 is built from 14 residues. V shed 3 bases, J shed 6 bases, and the junction held 8 bases outside the gene matches. Germline V gives CDR1 SGHDT, CDR2 YYEEEE. The variable domain in full, with the rest retrieved from reference TRBV5-6 and TRBJ1-2, is DAGVTQSPTHLIKTRGQQVTLRCSPKSGHDTVSWYQQALGQGPQFIFQYYEEEERQRGNFPDRFSGHQFPNYSSELNVNALLLGDSALYLCASSWGTGADGYTFGSGTRLTVV.